The T cell receptor beta chain described here comes from a study of CD8+ T cells in alopecia areata. At the level of the study: Donors of skin were C3H/HeJ mice aged about 6-12 months with spontaneous alopecia, and recipients were approximately 7-11-week-old female C3H/HeJ mice.

V gave up 0 bases and J gave up 3 bases, with 8 bases separating them. CDR1 is FNHDT, CDR2 SITEND, per germline (reference sequence). The CDR3 covers 14 residues. Following extraction, RNA underwent reverse transcription to cDNA, which served as the sequencing template. Assay: immunoSEQ multiplex PCR; the TCRdb copy retains only in-frame clones and omits some. The table lists roughly 120,000 clones, with no singletons. Study-level points and caveats: Higher clonality and more expanded CD8+ clones appeared in lesional than normal scalp. With patients, TCR sharing proved less clear than in mice, a difference possibly related to HLA. Scalp samples also yield sequences from resident alphabeta T cells of normal skin.

Worth noting for this clone: The antigen is undetermined. Gene and germline names: mouse. The missing CDR3 end, 4 residues past where the read stops, is filled in from the germline J gene.

The rearrangement links TRBV19 to TRBJ2-5, with a possible D match to TRBD1 (5 bases). Sequenced input: lesional skin. The receptor was isolated from a C3H/HeJ mouse with alopecia areata. This mouse strain has H2-k as its MHC haplotype. The CDR3 protein is CASSIGTMQDTQYF. The sequenced part of the CDR3 DNA is TGTGCCAGCAGTATAGGGACAATGCAAGAC.